The T cell receptor beta chain described here comes from a study of identical twins. This clonotype was counted ten times or more. The antigen remains unidentified. Study findings and constraints: Researchers caution that invariant MAIT and iNKT cells could partly confound zero-insertion analyses. The more abundant beta clonotypes in cord blood had fewer insertions, and memory repertoires did not show this.

Germline V gene data show CDR1 as GTSNPN and CDR2 as SVGIG (reference sequence). Trimming removed 4 bases at V and 1 base at J, with 4 bases between. The CDR3 has 12 residues. Each CDR3 protein gets one entry after TCRdb re-called the 5' RACE reads with MiXCR. The sample lists around 670,000 distinct CDR3 sequences; approximately 6.1% were seen once. The TCR originated in a man aged 18 to 29 in good health. The rearrangement joins TRBV30 to TRBJ2-2, with D unresolved. Sample: naive T cells sorted from blood. CDR3 nucleotide sequence: TGTGCCTGGAAGAAGAACACCGGGGAGCTGTTTTTT. Translating it yields CAWKKNTGELFF.